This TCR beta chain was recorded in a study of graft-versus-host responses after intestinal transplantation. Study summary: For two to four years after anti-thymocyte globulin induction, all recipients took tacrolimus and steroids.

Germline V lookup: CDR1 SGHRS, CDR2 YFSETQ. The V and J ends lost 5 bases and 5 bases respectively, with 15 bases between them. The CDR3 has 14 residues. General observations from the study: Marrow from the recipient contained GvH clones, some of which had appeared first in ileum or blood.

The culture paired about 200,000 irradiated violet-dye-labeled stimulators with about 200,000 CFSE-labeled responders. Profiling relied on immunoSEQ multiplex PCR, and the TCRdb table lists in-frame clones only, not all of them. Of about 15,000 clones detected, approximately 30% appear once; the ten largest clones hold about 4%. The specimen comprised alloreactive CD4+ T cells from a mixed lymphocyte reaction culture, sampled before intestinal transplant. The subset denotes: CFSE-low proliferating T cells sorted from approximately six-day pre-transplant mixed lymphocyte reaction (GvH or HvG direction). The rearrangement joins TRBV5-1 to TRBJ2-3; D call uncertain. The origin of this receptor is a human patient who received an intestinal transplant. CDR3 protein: CASSSGLSGDTQYF. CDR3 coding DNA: TGCGCCAGCAGTTCGGGCCTTTCTGGAGATACGCAGTATTTT.